These T cell receptor beta chains were read from a single sample in a study of blood T cell repertoires in COVID-19. Assay: immunoSEQ multiplex PCR; the TCRdb copy retains only in-frame clones and omits some. The repertoire holds around 390,000 clones, with 85% to 90% as singletons. Sequencing input: PBMCs or T cells enriched from blood (not recorded which). These receptors were collected from a woman aged 45-59 years who had recovered from COVID-19. The CDR3 runs from the conserved cysteine through the conserved F or W. D genes are given only for firm matches. Some rows have no size entry. The others give once, few or many, or a class for an expanded clone.

abundance	d_gene	v_gene	j_gene	CDR3aa	CDR3nt
NA	NA	TRBV4-2	TRBJ1-1	CASSQGRVDTEAFF	TGTGCCAGCAGCCAAGGCAGGGTTGACACTGAAGCTTTCTTT
NA	TRBD1	TRBV5-5	TRBJ1-4	CASSRGQGQEKLFF	TGTGCCAGCAGCCGGGGACAGGGGCAGGAAAAACTGTTTTTT
NA	TRBD2	TRBV11-3	TRBJ2-3	CASSLGVGGRTDTQYF	TGTGCCAGCAGCTTAGGGGTCGGGGGGAGAACAGATACGCAGTATTTT
NA	TRBD1	TRBV5-1	TRBJ1-5	CASSLQGGPLQPQHF	TGCGCCAGCAGCTTGCAAGGGGGCCCGCTGCAGCCCCAGCATTTT
NA	TRBD1	TRBV28	TRBJ2-7	CASRGQPSYEQYF	TGTGCCAGCAGGGGACAGCCGTCCTACGAGCAGTACTTC
NA	TRBD2	TRBV9	TRBJ2-7	CASSVEGLAGGEQYF	TGTGCCAGCAGCGTAGAGGGACTAGCGGGGGGCGAGCAGTACTTC
few	TRBD1	TRBV30	TRBJ1-6	CAWQGGTGYNSPLHF	TGTGCCTGGCAGGGTGGGACAGGCTATAATTCACCCCTCCACTTT
NA	TRBD1	TRBV19	TRBJ1-5	CASSTTGIQPQHF	TGTGCCAGTAGTACGACAGGGATCCAGCCCCAGCATTTT
NA	TRBD1	TRBV28	TRBJ1-5	CASSSGGLGNQPQHF	TGTGCCAGCAGTTCAGGGGGCCTGGGCAATCAGCCCCAGCATTTT
NA	TRBD2	TRBV3-1/TRBV3-2	TRBJ2-5	CASSQKAGGETQYF	TGTGCCAGCAGCCAAAAGGCGGGGGGGGAGACCCAGTACTTC
few	TRBD1	TRBV6-5	TRBJ2-1	CASGTGTGGFNEQFF	TGTGCCAGCGGGACCGGGACAGGGGGCTTCAATGAGCAGTTCTTC
few	TRBD1	TRBV6-5	TRBJ1-5	CATGQGEQPQHF	TGTGCCACCGGACAGGGAGAACAGCCCCAGCATTTT
NA	NA	TRBV18	TRBJ1-1	CASSPQDSWGEAFF	TGTGCCAGCTCACCCCAGGACTCTTGGGGTGAAGCTTTCTTT
NA	NA	TRBV12-3/TRBV12-4	TRBJ2-7	CASSLGHFYEQYF	TGTGCCAGCAGTTTGGGACACTTCTACGAGCAGTACTTC
NA	NA	TRBV6-5	TRBJ1-5	CASSYRGDSNQPQHF	TGTGCCAGCAGTTACCGAGGAGATAGCAATCAGCCCCAGCATTTT
NA	NA	TRBV7-9	TRBJ2-7	CASSPPFRAAGSYEQYF	TGTGCCAGCAGCCCACCGTTCCGGGCGGCGGGTTCCTACGAGCAGTACTTC
NA	NA	TRBV29-1	TRBJ2-3	CSVLQGSTDTQYF	TGCAGCGTCCTCCAGGGCAGCACAGATACGCAGTATTTT
NA	TRBD2	TRBV7-9	TRBJ2-5	CASSLEGLVAEETQYF	TGTGCCAGCAGCTTAGAGGGACTAGTAGCAGAAGAGACCCAGTACTTC
NA	TRBD2	TRBV27	TRBJ2-1	CASSFLAGYNEQFF	TGTGCCAGCAGTTTCCTAGCGGGGTACAATGAGCAGTTCTTC
once	NA	TRBV19	TRBJ1-1	CASRSQGTATEAFF	TGTGCCAGTAGATCACAGGGAACGGCCACTGAAGCTTTCTTT
NA	TRBD2	TRBV7-9	TRBJ2-2	CASSLAAGDTGELFF	TGTGCCAGCAGCTTAGCAGCGGGGGACACCGGGGAGCTGTTTTTT
NA	TRBD1	TRBV5-4	TRBJ2-5	CASSTRTGRETQYF	TGTGCCAGCAGCACCAGGACAGGGCGTGAGACCCAGTACTTC
NA	TRBD1	TRBV15	TRBJ1-5	CATSSKGAHQPQHF	TGTGCCACCAGCAGTAAGGGGGCTCATCAGCCCCAGCATTTT
NA	TRBD1	TRBV5-1	TRBJ2-1	CASSWTSGTASYNEQFF	TGCGCCAGCAGCTGGACTTCCGGGACAGCATCCTACAATGAGCAGTTCTTC
NA	TRBD2	TRBV5-1	TRBJ2-5	CASTKTSGGQETQYF	TGCGCCAGCACCAAGACTAGCGGGGGCCAAGAGACCCAGTACTTC
NA	TRBD1	TRBV7-2	TRBJ1-2	CASSSSTGGSYGYTF	TGTGCCAGCAGCTCTTCGACAGGGGGCTCCTATGGCTACACCTTC
NA	NA	TRBV7-2	TRBJ2-6	CASSPISGANVLTF	TGTGCCAGCAGCCCCATTTCTGGGGCCAACGTCCTGACTTTC
NA	NA	TRBV4-2	TRBJ2-2	CASSQGEYRTGELFF	TGTGCCAGCAGCCAAGGGGAGTACCGCACCGGGGAGCTGTTTTTT
NA	NA	TRBV18	TRBJ1-3	CASSPGPGSSGNTIYF	TGTGCCAGCTCACCCGGCCCGGGAAGCTCTGGAAACACCATATATTTT
NA	NA	TRBV5-1	TRBJ2-7	CASSLTGDHYEQYF	TGCGCCAGCAGCTTGACAGGAGATCATTACGAGCAGTACTTC
NA	NA	TRBV2	TRBJ1-2	CASSDLAGGYTF	TGTGCCAGCAGTGACCTGGCGGGAGGCTACACCTTC
NA	TRBD1	TRBV5-1	TRBJ1-2	CASSLDRGPSYGYTF	TGCGCCAGCAGCCTCGACAGGGGCCCAAGCTATGGCTACACCTTC
NA	NA	TRBV4-2	TRBJ2-1	CASSQDPHPPPGNEQFF	TGTGCCAGCAGCCAAGACCCGCATCCCCCCCCAGGCAATGAGCAGTTCTTC
NA	TRBD1	TRBV5-1	TRBJ2-1	CASSLLRQGDPYNEQFF	TGCGCCAGCAGCTTATTGAGACAGGGGGATCCCTACAATGAGCAGTTCTTC
NA	NA	TRBV28	TRBJ2-2	CASLEGNTGELFF	TGTGCCAGCCTAGAGGGGAACACCGGGGAGCTGTTTTTT
NA	NA	TRBV6-9	TRBJ1-1	CASGRPSPPPGPEAFF	TGTGCCAGCGGCCGGCCCAGCCCTCCTCCAGGGCCTGAAGCTTTCTTT